This is a list of T cell receptor beta chains from one sample in a study of blood T cell repertoires in COVID-19. Clones were read by immunoSEQ multiplex PCR, and TCRdb kept only the in-frame ones, dropping some. The table lists roughly 240,000 clones, approximately 85% of them singletons. Sequenced: peripheral blood. Every receptor here comes from a man in his forties or fifties with COVID-19, enrolled during active disease. Both conserved end residues are part of each CDR3. D genes are given only for firm matches. Clone size is shown for a subset of rows, as once, few, many or a class of expanded clone.

V gene	D gene	J gene	clone size	CDR3 protein	CDR3 DNA
TRBV15	.	TRBJ2-6	once	CATSRVDNSGANVLTF	TGTGCCACCAGCAGAGTAGACAACTCTGGGGCCAACGTCCTGACTTTC
TRBV29-1	.	TRBJ1-5	.	CSVVTENNQPQHF	TGCAGCGTCGTTACAGAGAACAATCAGCCCCAGCATTTT
TRBV6-5	.	TRBJ1-1	.	CASRGRSTEAFF	TGTGCCAGCAGGGGGAGAAGCACTGAAGCTTTCTTT
TRBV5-6	TRBD2	TRBJ2-1	.	CASSLFLAGALNEQFF	TGTGCCAGCAGCTTGTTCCTAGCGGGGGCCCTTAATGAGCAGTTCTTC
TRBV6-1	TRBD1	TRBJ1-2	few	CASSVGTGGRYYGYTF	TGTGCCAGCAGTGTCGGGACAGGGGGCAGGTACTATGGCTACACCTTC
TRBV14	.	TRBJ2-1	.	CASSQWTHEQFF	TGTGCCAGCAGCCAATGGACACATGAGCAGTTCTTC
TRBV11-2	.	TRBJ2-7	.	CASSLGQRYEQYF	TGTGCCAGCAGCTTAGGACAGAGGTACGAGCAGTACTTC
TRBV30	TRBD1	TRBJ2-2	.	CARQGQGNTGELFF	TGTGCCAGGCAGGGACAGGGGAACACCGGGGAGCTGTTTTTT
TRBV15	TRBD1	TRBJ2-5	.	CATSRDGTGRETQYF	TGTGCCACCAGCAGAGACGGGACAGGGCGAGAGACCCAGTACTTC
TRBV19	.	TRBJ2-7	once	CASSTDSHYEQYF	TGTGCCTCCTCGACAGATTCCCACTACGAGCAGTACTTC
TRBV6-1	TRBD1	TRBJ2-2	.	CASSEAVDRGIRTGELFF	TGTGCCAGCAGTGAAGCGGTGGACAGGGGAATTCGCACCGGGGAGCTGTTTTTT
TRBV10-3	.	TRBJ2-7	.	CAISDRSYEQYF	TGTGCCATCAGCGACAGGTCCTACGAGCAGTACTTC
TRBV6-1	.	TRBJ2-7	.	CASSERGYEQYF	TGTGCCAGCAGTGAAAGGGGCTACGAGCAGTACTTC
TRBV2	.	TRBJ2-7	.	CASSDRTGGSGGQYF	TGTGCCAGCAGCGACCGGACAGGAGGAAGCGGGGGGCAGTACTTC
TRBV10-3	.	TRBJ2-3	.	CAISTRSTDTQYF	TGTGCCATCAGTACTCGAAGCACAGATACGCAGTATTTT
TRBV30	TRBD1	TRBJ2-7	.	CAWSLPGQPHEQYF	TGTGCCTGGAGCCTCCCGGGACAGCCCCACGAGCAGTACTTC
TRBV6-5	.	TRBJ2-3	.	CASSLTRSTDTQYF	TGTGCCAGCAGCTTAACTAGGAGCACAGATACGCAGTATTTT
TRBV18	.	TRBJ1-1	.	CASSPELGGAFF	TGTGCCAGCTCACCGGAATTAGGGGGAGCTTTCTTT
TRBV6-5	TRBD2	TRBJ2-3	.	CASRPAGGPLAQYF	TGTGCCAGCAGGCCAGCGGGGGGGCCTCTAGCGCAGTATTTT
TRBV7-2	.	TRBJ1-5	.	CASSKDTGSNQPQHF	TGTGCCAGCAGCAAAGACACCGGCAGCAATCAGCCCCAGCATTTT